The clone carrying this TCR beta chain was found a few times. The antigen is unknown. The data derive from a study of cytotoxic CD8 clonotypes in ibrutinib-treated CLL. Overall study: Responses comprised 25 or so partial and 2 complete; at median about 68 months, approximately 15 remained remitted and some twelve progressed.

Points from the study as a whole: Sustained-remission patients were sampled at different times than progressing patients were.

Using immunoSEQ multiplex PCR, the repertoire was profiled, and TCRdb retains in-frame clones only, with some absent. There are some 93,000 clones in the sample; about 78% occur only once, and less than 35% lies in the top ten. The TCR sequence derives from a human donor with chronic lymphocytic leukemia. Here the sequenced sample was PBMCs, taken after 12 months of ibrutinib treatment.

In DNA, the CDR3 is TGTGCCAGCAGCTTAGCAGCTAACAATCAGCCCCAGCATTTT. Its translation: CASSLAANNQPQHF. The J gene is TRBJ1-5, the V gene TRBV7-2; no definite D call. Trimming pared 0 bases from V and 3 bases from J, leaving 6 bases between. Germline loops: CDR1 SGHTA, CDR2 FQGNSA. The CDR3 covers 14 residues.